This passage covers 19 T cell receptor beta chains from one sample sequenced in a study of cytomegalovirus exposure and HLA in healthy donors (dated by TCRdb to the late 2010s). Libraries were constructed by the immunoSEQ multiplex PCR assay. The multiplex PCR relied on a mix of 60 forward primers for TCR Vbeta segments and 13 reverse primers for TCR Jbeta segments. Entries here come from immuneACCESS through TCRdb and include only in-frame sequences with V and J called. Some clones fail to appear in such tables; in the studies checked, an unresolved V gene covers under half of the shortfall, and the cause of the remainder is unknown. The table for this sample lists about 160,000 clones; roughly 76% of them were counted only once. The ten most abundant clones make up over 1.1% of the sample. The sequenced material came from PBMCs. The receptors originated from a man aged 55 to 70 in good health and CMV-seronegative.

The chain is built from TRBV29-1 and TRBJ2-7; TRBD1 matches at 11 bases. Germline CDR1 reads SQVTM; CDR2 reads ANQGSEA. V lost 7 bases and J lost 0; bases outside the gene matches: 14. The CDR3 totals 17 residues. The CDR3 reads CSAKGQGAAPSSYEQYF. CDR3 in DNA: TGCAGCGCGAAAGGACAGGGGGCTGCCCCTAGCTCCTACGAGCAGTACTTC.

The CDR3 DNA follows: TGTGCCAGCAGTGTTTTAGCGGGAGAGGCCGGGGAGCTGTTTTTT. Translating gives CASSVLAGEAGELFF. This chain joins TRBV2 and TRBJ2-2, with 9 nucleotides matching TRBD2. The length of the CDR3 is 15 residues. V lost 4 bases, J lost 6 bases, and 6 bases stayed unmatched. Germline V gene data show CDR1 as SNHLY and CDR2 as FYNNEI. Supplemented by reference TRBV2 and TRBJ2-2, the full variable domain reads EPEVTQTPSHQVTQMGQEVILRCVPISNHLYFYWYRQILGQKVEFLVSFYNNEISEKSEIFDDQFSVERPDGSNFTLKIRSTKLEDSAMYFCASSVLAGEAGELFFGEGSRLTVL.

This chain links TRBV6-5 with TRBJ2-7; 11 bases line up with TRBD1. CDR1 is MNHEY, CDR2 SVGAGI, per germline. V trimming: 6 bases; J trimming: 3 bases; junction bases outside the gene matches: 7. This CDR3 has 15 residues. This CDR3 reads CASSPPGTGGYEQYF. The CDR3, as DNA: TGTGCCAGCAGCCCCCCCGGGACAGGGGGCTACGAGCAGTACTTC.

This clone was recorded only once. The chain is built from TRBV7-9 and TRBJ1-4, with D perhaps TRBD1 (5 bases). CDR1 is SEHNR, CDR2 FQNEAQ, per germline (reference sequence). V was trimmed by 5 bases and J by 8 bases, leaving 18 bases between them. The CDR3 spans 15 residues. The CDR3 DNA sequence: TGTGCCAGCAGCCCGCCCGGGGGGAGGATAGAAAAACTGTTTTTT. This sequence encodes CASSPPGGRIEKLFF.

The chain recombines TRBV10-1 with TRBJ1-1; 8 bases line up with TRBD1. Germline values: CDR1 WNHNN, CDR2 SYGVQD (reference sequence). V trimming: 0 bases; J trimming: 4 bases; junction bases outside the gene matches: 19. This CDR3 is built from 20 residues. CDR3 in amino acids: CASSESTSLISTQGATEAFF. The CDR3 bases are TGCGCCAGCAGTGAGTCGACTTCTTTAATTTCCACTCAGGGGGCCACTGAAGCTTTCTTT.

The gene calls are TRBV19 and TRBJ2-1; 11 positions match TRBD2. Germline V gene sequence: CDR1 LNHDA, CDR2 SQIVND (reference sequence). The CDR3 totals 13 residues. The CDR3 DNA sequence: TGTGCGTGTAATAGCGGGAGGGGAAATGAGCAGTTCTTC. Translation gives CACNSGRGNEQFF.

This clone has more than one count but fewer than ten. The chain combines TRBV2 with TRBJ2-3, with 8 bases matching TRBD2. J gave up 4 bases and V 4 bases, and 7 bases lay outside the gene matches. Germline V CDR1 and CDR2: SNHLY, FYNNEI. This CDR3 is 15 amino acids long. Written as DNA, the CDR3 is TGTGCCAGCAGTGGTCTAGCGGGTGAGGCAGATACGCAGTATTTT. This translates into CASSGLAGEADTQYF.

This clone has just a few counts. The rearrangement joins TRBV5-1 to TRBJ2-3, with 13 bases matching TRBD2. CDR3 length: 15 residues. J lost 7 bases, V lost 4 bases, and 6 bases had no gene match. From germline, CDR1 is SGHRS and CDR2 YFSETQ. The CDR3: CASSLGLAGTYTQYF. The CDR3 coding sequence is TGCGCCAGCAGCCTGGGACTAGCGGGGACTTATACGCAGTATTTT.

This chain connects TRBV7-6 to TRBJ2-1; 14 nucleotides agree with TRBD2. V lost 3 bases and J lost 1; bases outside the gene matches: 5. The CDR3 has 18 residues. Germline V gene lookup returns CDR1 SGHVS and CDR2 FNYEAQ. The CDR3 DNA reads TGTGCCAGCAGCTTCGGACTAGCGGGAGGAGAGTCCTACAATGAGCAGTTCTTC. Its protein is CASSFGLAGGESYNEQFF.

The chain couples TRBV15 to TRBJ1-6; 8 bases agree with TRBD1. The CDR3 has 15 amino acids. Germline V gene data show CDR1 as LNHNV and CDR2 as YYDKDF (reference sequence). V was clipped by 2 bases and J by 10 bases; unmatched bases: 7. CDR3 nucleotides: TGTGCCACCAGCAGATCAGGACAGGGACAATCACCCCTCCACTTT. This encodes CATSRSGQGQSPLHF.

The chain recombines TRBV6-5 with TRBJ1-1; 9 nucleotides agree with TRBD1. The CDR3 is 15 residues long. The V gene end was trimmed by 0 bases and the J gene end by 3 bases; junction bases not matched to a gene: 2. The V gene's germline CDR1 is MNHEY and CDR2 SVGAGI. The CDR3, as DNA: TGTGCCAGCAGTTACTCGAGACAGGGGGACACTGAAGCTTTCTTT. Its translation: CASSYSRQGDTEAFF.

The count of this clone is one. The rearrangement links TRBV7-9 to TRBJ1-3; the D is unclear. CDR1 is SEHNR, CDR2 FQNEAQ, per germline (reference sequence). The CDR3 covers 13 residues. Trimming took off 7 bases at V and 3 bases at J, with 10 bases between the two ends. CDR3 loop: CASKGAGGNTIYF. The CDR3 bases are TGTGCCAGCAAAGGAGCGGGTGGAAACACCATATATTTT.

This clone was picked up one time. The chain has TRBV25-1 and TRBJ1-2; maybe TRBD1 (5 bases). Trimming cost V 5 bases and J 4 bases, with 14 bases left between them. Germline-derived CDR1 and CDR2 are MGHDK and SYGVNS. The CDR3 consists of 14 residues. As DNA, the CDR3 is TGTGCCAGCAGTTCAGCAGGGATTCTCTATGGCTACACCTTC. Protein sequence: CASSSAGILYGYTF.

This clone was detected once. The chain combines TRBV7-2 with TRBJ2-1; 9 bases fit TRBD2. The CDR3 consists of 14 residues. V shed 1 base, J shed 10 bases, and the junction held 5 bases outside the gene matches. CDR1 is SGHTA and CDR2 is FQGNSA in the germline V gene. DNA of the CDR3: TGTGCCAGCAGCTTAGACGCCCTAGCGGGGGAGCAGTTCTTC. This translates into CASSLDALAGEQFF.

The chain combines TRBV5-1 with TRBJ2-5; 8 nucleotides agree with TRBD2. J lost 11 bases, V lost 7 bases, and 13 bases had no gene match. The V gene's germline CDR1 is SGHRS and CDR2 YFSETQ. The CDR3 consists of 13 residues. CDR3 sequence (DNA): TGCGCCAGCGGGGGACTAGTCGGTTCCAGGCAGTACTTC. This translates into CASGGLVGSRQYF.

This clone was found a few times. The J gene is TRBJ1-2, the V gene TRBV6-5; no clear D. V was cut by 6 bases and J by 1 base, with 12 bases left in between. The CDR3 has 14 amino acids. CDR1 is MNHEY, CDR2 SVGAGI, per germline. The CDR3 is CASSIHGDNYGYTF. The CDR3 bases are TGTGCCAGCAGCATCCACGGGGATAACTATGGCTACACCTTC.

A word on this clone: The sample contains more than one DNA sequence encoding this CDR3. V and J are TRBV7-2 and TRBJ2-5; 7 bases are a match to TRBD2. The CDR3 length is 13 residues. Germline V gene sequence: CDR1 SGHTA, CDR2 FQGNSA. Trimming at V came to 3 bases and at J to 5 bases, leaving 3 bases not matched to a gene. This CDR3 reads CASSFAGEETQYF. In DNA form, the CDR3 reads TGTGCCAGCAGCTTTGCGGGAGAGGAGACCCAGTACTTC.

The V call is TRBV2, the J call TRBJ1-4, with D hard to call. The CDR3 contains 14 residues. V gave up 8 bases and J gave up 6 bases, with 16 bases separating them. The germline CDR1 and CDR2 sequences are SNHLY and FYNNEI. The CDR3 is CASSVYGGYEKLFF. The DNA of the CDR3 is TGTGCCAGCTCAGTCTATGGCGGATATGAAAAACTGTTTTTT.

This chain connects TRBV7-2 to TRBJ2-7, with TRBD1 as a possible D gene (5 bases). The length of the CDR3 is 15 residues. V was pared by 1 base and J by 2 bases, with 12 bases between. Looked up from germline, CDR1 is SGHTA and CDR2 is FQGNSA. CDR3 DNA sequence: TGTGCCAGCAGCTTAGTGGCAGGGAACACCTACGAGCAGTACTTC. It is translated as CASSLVAGNTYEQYF.